The present T cell receptor (beta chain) was sequenced within a study of OX40 agonist ivuxolimab in advanced cancers. The overall study: Dose-escalation patients had hepatocellular carcinoma, melanoma, renal cell or head and neck cancer.

Profiling relied on immunoSEQ multiplex PCR, and the TCRdb table lists in-frame clones only, not all of them. The data contain around 20,000 clones, 82% of them singletons. CDR1 and CDR2 from the germline V gene are SGDLS and YYNGEE. The CDR3 is 12 amino acids. The V end was cut by 0 bases, the J end by 17 bases, with 12 bases between. Study-level findings and limits: Some patients without response likewise showed low normalized clonal expansion. Blood T cells, both CD4+ and CD8+, expanded clonally by week 6 at 0.1 to 3.0 mg/kg. Expanded clones were, on average, more numerous in CD8+ T cells than in CD4+.

As regards this clone: The antigen is undetermined.

The sequence derives from an adult with an advanced solid tumor such as melanoma, head and neck, liver or kidney cancer. This specimen was CD4+ or CD8+ T cells sorted from blood, taken in a trial of the OX40 agonist ivuxolimab. V gene TRBV9 combines with J gene TRBJ1-6; D not certain. The CDR3 DNA reads as TGTGCCAGCAGCGTAGCTGGAGGAAGGATCCACTTT. This sequence encodes CASSVAGGRIHF.